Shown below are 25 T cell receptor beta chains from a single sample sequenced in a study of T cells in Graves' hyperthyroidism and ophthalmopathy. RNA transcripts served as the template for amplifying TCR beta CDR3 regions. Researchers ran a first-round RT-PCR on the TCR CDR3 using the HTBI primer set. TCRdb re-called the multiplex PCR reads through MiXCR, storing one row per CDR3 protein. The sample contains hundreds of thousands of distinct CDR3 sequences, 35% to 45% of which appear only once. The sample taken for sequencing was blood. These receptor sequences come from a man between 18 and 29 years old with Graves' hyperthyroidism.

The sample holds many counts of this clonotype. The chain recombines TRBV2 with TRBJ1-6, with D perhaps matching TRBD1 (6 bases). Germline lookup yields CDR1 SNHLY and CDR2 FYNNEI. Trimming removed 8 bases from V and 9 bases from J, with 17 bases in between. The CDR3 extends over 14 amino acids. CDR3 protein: CASGLQGFSSPLHF. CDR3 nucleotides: TGTGCCAGCGGATTACAGGGATTTAGTTCACCCCTCCACTTT.

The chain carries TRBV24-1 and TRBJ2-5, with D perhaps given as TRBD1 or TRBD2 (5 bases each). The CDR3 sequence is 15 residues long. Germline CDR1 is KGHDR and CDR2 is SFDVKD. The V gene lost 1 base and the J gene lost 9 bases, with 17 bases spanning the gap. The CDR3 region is CATSDFGASNQPQYF. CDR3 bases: TGTGCCACCAGTGATTTCGGGGCTAGCAATCAGCCCCAGTACTTC.

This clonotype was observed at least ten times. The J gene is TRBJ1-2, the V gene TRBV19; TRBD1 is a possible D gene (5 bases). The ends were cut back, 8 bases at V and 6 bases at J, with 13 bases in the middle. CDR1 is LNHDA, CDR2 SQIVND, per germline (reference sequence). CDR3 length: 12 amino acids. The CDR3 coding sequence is TGTGCCAGTTTTTGGGGGACCCATGGCTACACCTTC. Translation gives CASFWGTHGYTF.

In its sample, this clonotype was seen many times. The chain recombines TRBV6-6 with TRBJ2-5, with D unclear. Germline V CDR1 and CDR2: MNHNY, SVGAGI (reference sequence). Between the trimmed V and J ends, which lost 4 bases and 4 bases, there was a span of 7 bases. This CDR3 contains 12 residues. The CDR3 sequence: CASSSGSETQYF. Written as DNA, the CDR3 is TGTGCCAGCAGTTCAGGATCAGAGACCCAGTACTTC.

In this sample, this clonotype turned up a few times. CDR3: CASSQGTWNTEAFF. The CDR3 DNA follows: TGCGCCAGCAGCCAAGGCACGTGGAACACTGAAGCTTTCTTT. V gene TRBV4-3 combines with J gene TRBJ1-1; D ambiguous. Germline V gene sequence: CDR1 LGHNA, CDR2 YSLEER. The CDR3 is 14 residues long. Trimming cost V 1 base and J 1 base, with 7 bases left between them.

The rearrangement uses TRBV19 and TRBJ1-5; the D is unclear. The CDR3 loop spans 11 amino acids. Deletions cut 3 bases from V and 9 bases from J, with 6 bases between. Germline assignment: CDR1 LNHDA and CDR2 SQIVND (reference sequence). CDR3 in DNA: TGTGCCAGTAGTATGTCCGGGCCCCAGCATTTT. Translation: CASSMSGPQHF.

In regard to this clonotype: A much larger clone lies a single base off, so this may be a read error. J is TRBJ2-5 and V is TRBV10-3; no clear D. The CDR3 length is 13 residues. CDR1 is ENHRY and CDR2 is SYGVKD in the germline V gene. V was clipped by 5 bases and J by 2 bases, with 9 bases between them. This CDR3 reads CAISKALQETQYF. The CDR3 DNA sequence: TGTGCCATCAGTAAGGCCCTGCAAGAGACCCAGTACTTC.

The CDR3 spells CATSGVGGGEAFF. In DNA form, the CDR3 reads TGTGCCACCAGTGGGGTGGGGGGAGGGGAGGCCTTCTTT. The chain is built from TRBV24-1 and TRBJ1-1, with a possible D match to TRBD1 (5 bases). V was cut by 5 bases and J by 14 bases, with 20 bases left in between. CDR1 KGHDR and CDR2 SFDVKD come from the germline V gene. The CDR3 runs to 13 residues.

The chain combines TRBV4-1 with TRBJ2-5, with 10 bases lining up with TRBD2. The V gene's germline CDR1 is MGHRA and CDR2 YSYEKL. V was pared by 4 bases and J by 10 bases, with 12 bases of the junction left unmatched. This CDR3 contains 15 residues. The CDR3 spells CASSPGERGGRSQYF. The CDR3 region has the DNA TGCGCCAGCAGCCCTGGAGAGCGGGGGGGCCGGAGCCAGTACTTC.

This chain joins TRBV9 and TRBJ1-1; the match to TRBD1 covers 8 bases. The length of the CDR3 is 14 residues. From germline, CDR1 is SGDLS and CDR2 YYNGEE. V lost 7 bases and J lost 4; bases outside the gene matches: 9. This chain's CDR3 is CASSDRVRGTEAFF. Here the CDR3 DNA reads TGTGCCAGCTCGGACAGGGTCAGGGGCACTGAAGCTTTCTTT.

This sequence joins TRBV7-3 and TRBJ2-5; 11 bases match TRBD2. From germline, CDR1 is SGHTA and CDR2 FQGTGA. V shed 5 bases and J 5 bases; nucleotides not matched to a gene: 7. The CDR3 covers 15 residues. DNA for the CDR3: TGTGCCAGCAGCCAAGAGGGACTAGCGGTCGAGACCCAGTACTTC. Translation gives CASSQEGLAVETQYF. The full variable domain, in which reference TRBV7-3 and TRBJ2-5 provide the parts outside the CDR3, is GAGVSQTPSNKVTEKGKYVELRCDPISGHTALYWYRQSLGQGPEFLIYFQGTGAADDSGLPNDRFFAVRPEGSVSTLKIQRTERGDSAVYLCASSQEGLAVETQYFGPGTRLLVL.

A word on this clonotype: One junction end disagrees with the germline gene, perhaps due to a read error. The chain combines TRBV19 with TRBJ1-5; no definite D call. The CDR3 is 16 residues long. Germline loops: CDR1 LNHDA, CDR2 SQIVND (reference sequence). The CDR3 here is CASSIERTPSNRPQHF. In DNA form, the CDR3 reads TGTGCCAGTAGTATAGAACGGACGCCCAGCAATCGGCCCCAGCATTTT. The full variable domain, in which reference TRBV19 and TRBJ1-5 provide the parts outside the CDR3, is DGGITQSPKYLFRKEGQNVTLSCEQNLNHDAMYWYRQDPGQGLRLIYYSQIVNDFQKGDIAEGYSVSREKKESFPLTVTSAQKNPTAFYLCASSIERTPSNRPQHFGDGTRLSIL.

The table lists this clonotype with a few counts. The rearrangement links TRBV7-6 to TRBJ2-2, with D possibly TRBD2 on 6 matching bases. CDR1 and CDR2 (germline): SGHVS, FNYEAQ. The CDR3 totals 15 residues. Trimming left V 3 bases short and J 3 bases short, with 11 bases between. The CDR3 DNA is TGTGCCAGCAGCTTCGGGGGTCCTCACACCGGGGAGCTGTTTTTT. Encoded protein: CASSFGGPHTGELFF.

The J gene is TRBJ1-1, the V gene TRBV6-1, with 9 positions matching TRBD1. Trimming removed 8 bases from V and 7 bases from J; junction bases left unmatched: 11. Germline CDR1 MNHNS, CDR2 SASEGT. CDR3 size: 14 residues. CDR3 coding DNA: TGTGCCAGCCTTCCGGGACAGGGTGGAAATGAAGCTTTCTTT. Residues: CASLPGQGGNEAFF.

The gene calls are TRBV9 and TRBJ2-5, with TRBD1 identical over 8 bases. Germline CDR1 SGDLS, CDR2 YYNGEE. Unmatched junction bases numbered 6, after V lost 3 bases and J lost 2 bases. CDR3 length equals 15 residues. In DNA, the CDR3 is TGTGCCAGCAGCGAAACAGGGGGTTGGCAAGAGACCCAGTACTTC. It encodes CASSETGGWQETQYF.

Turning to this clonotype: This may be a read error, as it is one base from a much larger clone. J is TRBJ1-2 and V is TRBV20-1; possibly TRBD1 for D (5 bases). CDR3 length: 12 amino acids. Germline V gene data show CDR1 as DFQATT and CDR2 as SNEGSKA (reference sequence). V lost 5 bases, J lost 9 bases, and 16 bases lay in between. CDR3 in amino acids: CSAGHLLDSYTF. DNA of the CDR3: TGCAGTGCTGGCCACCTACTGGACAGCTACACCTTC.

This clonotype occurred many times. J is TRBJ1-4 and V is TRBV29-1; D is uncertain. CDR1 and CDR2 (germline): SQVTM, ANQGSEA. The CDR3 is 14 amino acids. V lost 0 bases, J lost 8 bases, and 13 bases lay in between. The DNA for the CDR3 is TGCAGCGTTGAAGAAAAAGAGTTAGGAGAAAAACTGTTTTTT. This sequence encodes CSVEEKELGEKLFF.

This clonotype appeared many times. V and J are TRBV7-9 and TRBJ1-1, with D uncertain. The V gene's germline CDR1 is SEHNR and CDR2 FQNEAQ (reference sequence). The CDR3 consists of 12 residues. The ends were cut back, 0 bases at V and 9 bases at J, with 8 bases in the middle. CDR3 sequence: CASSLAREQAFF. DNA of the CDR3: TGTGCCAGCAGCTTAGCTAGGGAGCAAGCTTTCTTT.

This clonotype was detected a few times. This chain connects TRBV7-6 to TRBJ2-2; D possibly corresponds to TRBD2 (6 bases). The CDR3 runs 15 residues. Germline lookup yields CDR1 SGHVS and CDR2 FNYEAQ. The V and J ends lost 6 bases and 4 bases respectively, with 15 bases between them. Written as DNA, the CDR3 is TGTGCCAGCAGGGACGGGAGCTACGGCACCGGGGAGCTGTTTTTT. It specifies CASRDGSYGTGELFF.

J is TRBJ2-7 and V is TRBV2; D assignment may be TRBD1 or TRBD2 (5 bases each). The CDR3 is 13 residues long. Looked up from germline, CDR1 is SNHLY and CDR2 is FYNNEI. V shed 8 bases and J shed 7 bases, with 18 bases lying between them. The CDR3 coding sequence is TGTGCCAGCCTCCCGGGGCTCCCGGGGGAGCAGTACTTC. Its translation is CASLPGLPGEQYF.

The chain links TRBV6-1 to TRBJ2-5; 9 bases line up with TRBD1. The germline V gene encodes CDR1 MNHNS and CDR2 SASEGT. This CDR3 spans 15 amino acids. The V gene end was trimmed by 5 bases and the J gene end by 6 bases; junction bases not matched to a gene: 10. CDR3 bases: TGTGCCAGCAGTTACTCGACAGGGGGAGGCAAGACCCAGTACTTC. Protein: CASSYSTGGGKTQYF.

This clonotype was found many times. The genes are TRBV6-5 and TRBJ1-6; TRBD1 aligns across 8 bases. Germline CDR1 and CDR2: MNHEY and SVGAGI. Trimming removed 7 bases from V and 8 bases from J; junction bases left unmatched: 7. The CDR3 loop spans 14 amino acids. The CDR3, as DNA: TGTGCCAGCACAAGGGACAGGCGAGATTCACCCCTCCACTTT. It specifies CASTRDRRDSPLHF.

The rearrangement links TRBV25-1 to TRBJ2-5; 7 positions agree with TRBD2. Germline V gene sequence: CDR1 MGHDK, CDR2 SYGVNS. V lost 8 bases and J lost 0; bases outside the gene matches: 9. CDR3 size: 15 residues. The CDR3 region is CASHGSREYQETQYF. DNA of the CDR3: TGTGCCAGCCACGGATCGCGGGAGTACCAAGAGACCCAGTACTTC. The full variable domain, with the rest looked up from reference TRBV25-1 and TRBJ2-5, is EADIYQTPRYLVIGTGKKITLECSQTMGHDKMYWYQQDPGMELHLIHYSYGVNSTEKGDLSSESTVSRIRTEHFPLTLESARPSHTSQYLCASHGSREYQETQYFGPGTRLLVL.

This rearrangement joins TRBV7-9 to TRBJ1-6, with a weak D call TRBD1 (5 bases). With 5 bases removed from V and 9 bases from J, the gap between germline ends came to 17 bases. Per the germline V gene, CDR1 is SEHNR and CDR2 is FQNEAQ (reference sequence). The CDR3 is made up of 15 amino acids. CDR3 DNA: TGTGCCAGCAGCCTAGACCCGGGGCTGCGTTCACCCCTCCACTTT. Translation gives CASSLDPGLRSPLHF.

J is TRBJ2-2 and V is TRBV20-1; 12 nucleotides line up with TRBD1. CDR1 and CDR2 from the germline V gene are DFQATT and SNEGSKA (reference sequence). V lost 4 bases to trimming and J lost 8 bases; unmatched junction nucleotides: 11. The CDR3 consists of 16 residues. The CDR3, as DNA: TGCAGTGCTACAATGGGACAGGGGGCGCGAACAGGGGAGCTGTTTTTT. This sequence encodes CSATMGQGARTGELFF.